Presented here are 22 T cell receptor beta chains from one specimen sequenced in a study of PD-L1 blockade in urothelial cancer. Time point given: pretreatment peripheral blood. Clones were sequenced by immunoSEQ multiplex PCR, and TCRdb holds only the in-frame ones, with some missing. The profile shows tens of thousands of clones, about 88% of them singletons. This specimen consisted of PBMCs, obtained around atezolizumab (anti-PD-L1) treatment. The origin of the receptors is a donor aged 40 or over with urothelial cancer.

This chain connects TRBV6-6 to TRBJ2-3; 8 bases line up with TRBD2. With 7 bases clipped from V and 4 bases from J, the junction kept 10 bases outside the gene matches. CDR1 and CDR2 from the germline V gene are MNHNY and SVGAGI (reference sequence). This CDR3 contains 15 residues. DNA for the CDR3: TGTGCCAGCACCCCTTCCCGGGGGGGCGCAGATACGCAGTATTTT. Its protein is CASTPSRGGADTQYF.

The chain joins TRBV5-5 to TRBJ2-1, with 7 bases fitting TRBD2. The CDR3 totals 18 residues. Germline CDR1 reads SGHKS; CDR2 reads YYEKEE (reference sequence). J was trimmed by 1 base and V by 0 bases; bases with no gene match: 10. The chain's CDR3 is CASSLGAGVSLSYNEQFF. The CDR3 DNA reads as TGTGCCAGCAGCTTGGGGGCGGGAGTCAGCCTTTCCTACAATGAGCAGTTCTTC.

This chain uses TRBV5-1 with TRBJ1-5, with D hard to call. The CDR3 is 15 residues long. From germline, CDR1 is SGHRS and CDR2 YFSETQ. Trimming shortened V by 4 bases and J by 4 bases, and 15 bases separated the two germline ends. CDR3 protein: CASSAGDIGNQPQHF. Here the CDR3 DNA reads TGCGCCAGCAGCGCCGGTGACATTGGGAATCAGCCCCAGCATTTT.

This chain joins TRBV14 and TRBJ1-3; D gene ambiguous. Germline values: CDR1 SGHDN, CDR2 FVKESK. Trimming shortened V by 0 bases and J by 1 base, and 4 bases separated the two germline ends. CDR3 length: 14 residues. The CDR3 nucleotides read TGTGCCAGCAGCCAAGATCTATCTGGAAACACCATATATTTT. This codes for CASSQDLSGNTIYF. The full variable domain, its missing parts supplied by reference TRBV14 and TRBJ1-3, is EAGVTQFPSHSVIEKGQTVTLRCDPISGHDNLYWYRRVMGKEIKFLLHFVKESKQDESGMPNNRFLAERTGGTYSTLKVQPAELEDSGVYFCASSQDLSGNTIYFGEGSWLTVV.

The chain recombines TRBV9 with TRBJ2-2, with D uncertain. V gave up 4 bases and J gave up 8 bases, with 12 bases separating them. Germline V gives CDR1 SGDLS, CDR2 YYNGEE. The CDR3 contains 13 residues. For the CDR3, the DNA is TGTGCCAGCAGCCCCACCACGCAGGGGGAGCTGTTTTTT. This codes for CASSPTTQGELFF.

The chain recombines TRBV7-9 with TRBJ1-1; D is uncertain. The CDR3 has 11 amino acids. The V gene lost 5 bases and the J gene lost 1 base, with 2 bases spanning the gap. CDR1 and CDR2 (germline): SEHNR, FQNEAQ (reference sequence). The CDR3 loop is CASSQNTEAFF. The CDR3 DNA follows: TGTGCCAGCAGCCAGAACACTGAAGCTTTCTTT.

The gene calls are TRBV9 and TRBJ2-1; the match to TRBD1 covers 9 bases. V shed 1 base, J shed 8 bases, and the junction held 4 bases outside the gene matches. Germline values: CDR1 SGDLS, CDR2 YYNGEE. The CDR3 spans 14 residues. The CDR3 nucleotides are TGTGCCAGCAGCGTAATGGGACAGGGAGATGAGCAGTTCTTC. The encoded protein is CASSVMGQGDEQFF.

The chain uses TRBV28 and TRBJ2-3; tentatively, D is TRBD2 (5 bases). Germline V CDR1 and CDR2: MDHEN, SYDVKM. There are 16 residues in the CDR3. Trimming removed 4 bases from V and 9 bases from J, with 23 bases in between. The CDR3 is CASSSYPSTIGTTQYF. DNA for the CDR3: TGTGCCAGCAGTTCCTACCCCTCGACTATTGGAACCACGCAGTATTTT. Combining the CDR3 with reference TRBV28 and TRBJ2-3 gives the whole variable domain DVKVTQSSRYLVKRTGEKVFLECVQDMDHENMFWYRQDPGLGLRLIYFSYDVKMKEKGDIPEGYSVSREKKERFSLILESASTNQTSMYLCASSSYPSTIGTTQYFGPGTRLTVL.

The J gene is TRBJ2-6, the V gene TRBV28, with no clear D. Germline lookup yields CDR1 MDHEN and CDR2 SYDVKM. The V end was cut by 2 bases, the J end by 7 bases, with 15 bases between. This CDR3 region has 16 residues. The chain's CDR3 is CASSLGPDGYANVLTF. DNA for the CDR3: TGTGCCAGCAGTTTAGGTCCCGACGGGTATGCCAACGTCCTGACTTTC.

In this sample, this clone turned up once. V usage is TRBV6-5 and J usage is TRBJ2-1; D gene unclear. V lost 2 bases, J lost 9 bases, and 11 bases lay in between. The CDR3 contains 13 residues. Germline V gene data show CDR1 as MNHEY and CDR2 as SVGAGI. The CDR3 here is CASSYGHLREQFF. CDR3 bases: TGTGCCAGCAGTTACGGGCACTTGCGTGAGCAGTTCTTC.

This clone has only one observation. V and J are TRBV7-9 and TRBJ2-2; tentative D call: TRBD2 (6 bases). Germline values: CDR1 SEHNR, CDR2 FQNEAQ (reference sequence). V lost 4 bases, J lost 1 base, and 16 bases lay in between. The CDR3 runs to 17 residues. CDR3 loop: CASSSFGGGLNTGELFF. CDR3 coding DNA: TGTGCCAGCAGCTCATTTGGGGGAGGCCTGAACACCGGGGAGCTGTTTTTT.

The V and J genes are TRBV19 and TRBJ2-7; perhaps TRBD2 as D (6 bases). Deletions cut 6 bases from V and 7 bases from J, with 25 bases between. The CDR3 has 16 residues. Germline values: CDR1 LNHDA, CDR2 SQIVND (reference sequence). This CDR3 reads CASSPSLATRRGEQYF. Written as DNA, the CDR3 is TGTGCCAGTAGCCCCTCCCTAGCGACCCGCCGGGGGGAGCAGTACTTC.

This chain connects TRBV29-1 to TRBJ2-1, with 9 bases identical to TRBD1. After removal of 8 bases from V and 1 base from J, the junction contained 9 bases not matched to a gene. Germline lookup yields CDR1 SQVTM and CDR2 ANQGSEA. The CDR3 is made up of 15 amino acids. CDR3 nucleotide sequence: TGCAGCCTCGAAGGGACAGGGCTTTCCTACAATGAGCAGTTCTTC. It is translated as CSLEGTGLSYNEQFF.

This clone is a singleton in its sample. J is TRBJ2-5 and V is TRBV11-2, with a tentative D call TRBD2 (5 bases). Trimming stripped 5 bases from V and 5 bases from J, with 18 bases between. The V gene's germline CDR1 is SGHAT and CDR2 FQNNGV. The CDR3 covers 15 residues. The CDR3 sequence is CASSPPGVPRETQYF. DNA of the CDR3: TGTGCCAGCAGCCCACCCGGGGTCCCCCGGGAGACCCAGTACTTC.

The chain carries TRBV14 and TRBJ1-4, with D uncertain. The germline CDR1 and CDR2 sequences are SGHDN and FVKESK. Trimming took off 1 base at V and 8 bases at J, with 8 bases between the two ends. CDR3 length: 13 amino acids. The CDR3 spells CASSQVQWEKLFF. The CDR3 region has the DNA TGTGCCAGCAGCCAAGTTCAGTGGGAAAAACTGTTTTTT.

The V gene is TRBV13, the J gene TRBJ1-5; maybe TRBD1 (5 bases). V was pared by 0 bases and J by 6 bases, with 12 bases between. Germline lookup yields CDR1 PRHDT and CDR2 FYEKMQ (reference sequence). CDR3 length equals 15 residues. In DNA form, the CDR3 reads TGTGCCAGCAGCTTAGGGGGGAGGGGAAGTCAGCCCCAGCATTTT. As protein: CASSLGGRGSQPQHF. Combining the CDR3 with reference TRBV13 and TRBJ1-5 gives the whole variable domain AAGVIQSPRHLIKEKRETATLKCYPIPRHDTVYWYQQGPGQDPQFLISFYEKMQSDKGSIPDRFSAQQFSDYHSELNMSSLELGDSALYFCASSLGGRGSQPQHFGDGTRLSIL.

V gene TRBV15 combines with J gene TRBJ1-3, with D maybe TRBD1 (6 bases). Between the trimmed V and J ends, which lost 0 bases and 4 bases, there was a span of 13 bases. CDR1 is LNHNV and CDR2 is YYDKDF in the germline V gene (reference sequence). The CDR3 length is 16 residues. Written as DNA, the CDR3 is TGTGCCACCAGCAGAGACGCGGGGGCCTCGGGAAACACCATATATTTT. Amino acid sequence: CATSRDAGASGNTIYF.

The chain employs TRBV7-3 and TRBJ2-1, with 7 bases fitting TRBD2. CDR3 length: 13 amino acids. The junction had 7 bases not matched to a gene; V was cut back by 2 bases and J by 12 bases. From germline, CDR1 is SGHTA and CDR2 FQGTGA. Here the CDR3 DNA reads TGTGCCAGCAGCTTAGGGGAGGGCAATCGGCAGTTCTTC. As protein: CASSLGEGNRQFF.

V gene TRBV4-3 combines with J gene TRBJ1-1, with 8 nucleotides matching TRBD1. Germline-derived CDR1 and CDR2 are LGHNA and YSLEER. This CDR3 contains 15 residues. Losses at the gene ends were 4 bases for V and 6 bases for J; bases not matched to a gene: 10. The CDR3 DNA follows: TGCGCCAGCAGCCGAGCAGGGGGCGCGGGGGCTGAAGCTTTCTTT. Its translation is CASSRAGGAGAEAFF.

This chain links TRBV19 with TRBJ1-1, with TRBD1 matching over 10 bases. CDR1 LNHDA and CDR2 SQIVND come from the germline V gene (reference sequence). The trim removed 6 bases at V and 5 bases at J, leaving 9 bases unmatched. This CDR3 is 15 amino acids long. The CDR3 DNA reads as TGTGCCAGTAGACCCCCGGACAGGGGGTCGACTGAAGCTTTCTTT. The encoded protein is CASRPPDRGSTEAFF. Using reference TRBV19 and TRBJ1-1 for the parts outside the CDR3, the full variable domain is DGGITQSPKYLFRKEGQNVTLSCEQNLNHDAMYWYRQDPGQGLRLIYYSQIVNDFQKGDIAEGYSVSREKKESFPLTVTSAQKNPTAFYLCASRPPDRGSTEAFFGQGTRLTVV.

The chain links TRBV21-1 to TRBJ2-7; the table names TRBD2, a call not compared with the DNA. TRBV21-1 is shown as a pseudogene. The CDR3 is made up of 18 amino acids. The chain's CDR3 is CASSKRVGGPPKVSEQYF. The CDR3 DNA follows: TGTGCCAGCAGCAAAAGGGTGGGGGGACCTCCTAAAGTCAGCGAGCAGTACTTC.

The count of this clone is one. The chain carries TRBV18 and TRBJ2-1; D is possibly TRBD2 (5 bases). Trimming removed 1 base from V and 3 bases from J, with 10 bases in between. This CDR3 is built from 15 residues. Germline CDR1 is KGHSH and CDR2 is LQKENI. CDR3 sequence: CASSPLRGYYNEQFF. The CDR3 DNA reads as TGTGCCAGCTCACCACTTCGGGGATACTACAATGAGCAGTTCTTC.